This T cell receptor (beta chain) was captured by sequencing in a study of blood T cell repertoires in COVID-19. V lost 2 bases, J lost 1 base, and 10 bases lay in between. Germline CDR1 reads KGHDR; CDR2 reads SFDVKD. This CDR3 comprises 15 residues. In the original processing: Estimated nucleated cell counts came from reference gene primer amplification. Repertoires were generated with immunoSEQ multiplex PCR, while TCRdb's copy carries only in-frame clones and drops some. V and J calls and clone size come straight from that table; D and trimming were deduced from the DNA. The top ten clones hold 7% to 9% of a sample with approximately 100,000 clones, roughly 88% of them seen once.

The TCR originated in a woman older than 75 with active or convalescent COVID-19. The sample was peripheral blood. The rearrangement links TRBV24-1 to TRBJ2-5; maybe TRBD1 (6 bases). CDR3 residues: CATSDSGTLQETQYF. CDR3 bases: TGTGCCACCAGTGATTCCGGGACACTCCAAGAGACCCAGTACTTC.